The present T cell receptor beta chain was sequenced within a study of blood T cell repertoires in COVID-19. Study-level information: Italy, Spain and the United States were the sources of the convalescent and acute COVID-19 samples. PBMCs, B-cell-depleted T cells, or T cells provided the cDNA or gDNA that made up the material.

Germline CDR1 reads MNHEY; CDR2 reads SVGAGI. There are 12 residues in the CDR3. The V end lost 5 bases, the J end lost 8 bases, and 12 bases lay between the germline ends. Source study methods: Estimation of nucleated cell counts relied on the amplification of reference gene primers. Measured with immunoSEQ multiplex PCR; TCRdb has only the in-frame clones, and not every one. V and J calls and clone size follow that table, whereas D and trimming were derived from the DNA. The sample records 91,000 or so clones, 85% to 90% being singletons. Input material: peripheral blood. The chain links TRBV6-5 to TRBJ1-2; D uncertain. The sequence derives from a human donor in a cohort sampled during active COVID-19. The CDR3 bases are TGTGCCAGCAGTAGAGGCGAAGTCGGCTACACCTTC. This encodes CASSRGEVGYTF.